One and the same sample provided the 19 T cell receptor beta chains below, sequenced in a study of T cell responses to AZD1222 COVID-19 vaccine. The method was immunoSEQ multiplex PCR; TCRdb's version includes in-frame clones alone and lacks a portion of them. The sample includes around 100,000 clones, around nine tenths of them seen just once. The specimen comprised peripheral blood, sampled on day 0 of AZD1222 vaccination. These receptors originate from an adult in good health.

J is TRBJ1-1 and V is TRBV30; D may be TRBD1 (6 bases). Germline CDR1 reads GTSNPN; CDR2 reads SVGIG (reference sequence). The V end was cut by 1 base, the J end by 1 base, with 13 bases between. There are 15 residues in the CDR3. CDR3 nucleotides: TGTGCCTGGAGTGGGCCCAGGGGACGGAACACTGAAGCTTTCTTT. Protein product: CAWSGPRGRNTEAFF.

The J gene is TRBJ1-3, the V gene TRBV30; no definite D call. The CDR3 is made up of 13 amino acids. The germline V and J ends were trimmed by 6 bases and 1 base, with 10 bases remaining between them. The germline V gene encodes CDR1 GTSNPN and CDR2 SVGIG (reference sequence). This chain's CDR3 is CACRELSGNTIYF. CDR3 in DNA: TGTGCCTGTAGGGAGCTATCTGGAAACACCATATATTTT.

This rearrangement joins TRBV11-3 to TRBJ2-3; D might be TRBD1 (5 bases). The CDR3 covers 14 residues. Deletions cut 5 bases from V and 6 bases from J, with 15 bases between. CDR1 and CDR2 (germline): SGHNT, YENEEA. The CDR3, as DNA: TGTGCCAGCAGCCTAAGCAGGGTCGCTGATACGCAGTATTTT. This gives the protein CASSLSRVADTQYF.

CDR3 in amino acids: CASSPRALNTEAFF. The CDR3 DNA sequence: TGTGCCAGCAGCCCGCGGGCCTTGAACACTGAAGCTTTCTTT. The chain employs TRBV7-2 and TRBJ1-1; D is ambiguous. This CDR3 region has 14 residues. V was cut by 5 bases and J by 0 bases, with 10 bases left in between. Germline V gene sequence: CDR1 SGHTA, CDR2 FQGNSA.

The CDR3 protein is CASSGSGLRSSYEQYF. The DNA for the CDR3 is TGTGCCAGCTCAGGATCGGGGCTTCGGAGCTCCTACGAGCAGTACTTC. The genes are TRBV18 and TRBJ2-7; the D call may be TRBD1 or TRBD2 (5 bases each). The CDR3 has 16 residues. The V and J ends lost 5 bases and 0 bases respectively, with 17 bases between them. Germline-derived CDR1 and CDR2 are KGHSH and LQKENI.

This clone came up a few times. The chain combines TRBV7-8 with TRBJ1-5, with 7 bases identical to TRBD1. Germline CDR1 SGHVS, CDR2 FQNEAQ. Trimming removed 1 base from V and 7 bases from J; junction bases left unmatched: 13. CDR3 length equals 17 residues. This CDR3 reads CASSLGTVGQRNQPQHF. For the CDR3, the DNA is TGTGCCAGCAGCTTAGGGACTGTGGGACAGAGAAACCAGCCCCAGCATTTT.

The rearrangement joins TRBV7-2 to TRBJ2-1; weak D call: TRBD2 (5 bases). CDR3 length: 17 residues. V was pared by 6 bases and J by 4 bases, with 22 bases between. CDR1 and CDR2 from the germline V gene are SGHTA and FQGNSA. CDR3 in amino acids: CASSHRESRGWYNEQFF. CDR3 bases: TGTGCCAGCAGTCATAGGGAGAGTCGGGGTTGGTACAATGAGCAGTTCTTC. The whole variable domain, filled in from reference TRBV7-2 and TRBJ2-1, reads GAGVSQSPSNKVTEKGKDVELRCDPISGHTALYWYRQSLGQGLEFLIYFQGNSAPDKSGLPSDRFSAERTGGSVSTLTIQRTQQEDSAVYLCASSHRESRGWYNEQFFGPGTRLTVL.

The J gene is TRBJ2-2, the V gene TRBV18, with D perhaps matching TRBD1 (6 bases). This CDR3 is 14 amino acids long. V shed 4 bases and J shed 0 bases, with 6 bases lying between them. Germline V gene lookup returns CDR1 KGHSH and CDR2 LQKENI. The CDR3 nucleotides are TGTGCCAGCTCACAGGGGGCGAACACCGGGGAGCTGTTTTTT. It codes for CASSQGANTGELFF.

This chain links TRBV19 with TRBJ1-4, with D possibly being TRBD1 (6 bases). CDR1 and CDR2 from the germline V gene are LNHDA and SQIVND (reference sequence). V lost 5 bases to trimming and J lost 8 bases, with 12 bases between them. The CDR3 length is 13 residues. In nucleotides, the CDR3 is TGTGCCAGTAGTGAGGGGGTCAGAGAAAAACTGTTTTTT. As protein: CASSEGVREKLFF.

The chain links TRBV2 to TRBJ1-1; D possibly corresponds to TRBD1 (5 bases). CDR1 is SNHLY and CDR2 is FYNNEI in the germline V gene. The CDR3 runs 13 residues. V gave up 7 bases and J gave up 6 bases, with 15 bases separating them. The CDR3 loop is CASTGPWGSEAFF. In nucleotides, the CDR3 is TGTGCCAGCACCGGGCCCTGGGGGTCTGAAGCTTTCTTT.

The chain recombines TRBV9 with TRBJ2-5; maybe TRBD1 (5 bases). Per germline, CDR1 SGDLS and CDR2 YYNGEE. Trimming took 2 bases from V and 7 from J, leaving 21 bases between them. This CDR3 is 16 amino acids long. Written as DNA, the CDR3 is TGTGCCAGCAGCGTTTCAGGGAACCCCGTTGGGGCGACCCAGTACTTC. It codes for CASSVSGNPVGATQYF.

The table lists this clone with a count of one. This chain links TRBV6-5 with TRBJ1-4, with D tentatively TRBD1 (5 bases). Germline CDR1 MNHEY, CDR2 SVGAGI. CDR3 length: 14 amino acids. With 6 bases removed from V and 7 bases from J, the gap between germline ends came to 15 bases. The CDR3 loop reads CASSSQAAIEKLFF. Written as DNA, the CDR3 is TGTGCCAGCAGCTCACAGGCCGCGATTGAAAAACTGTTTTTT.

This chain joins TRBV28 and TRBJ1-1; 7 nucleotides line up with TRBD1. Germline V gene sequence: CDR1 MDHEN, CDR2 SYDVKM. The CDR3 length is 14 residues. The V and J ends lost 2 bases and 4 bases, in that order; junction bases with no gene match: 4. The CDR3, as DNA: TGTGCCAGCAGTTTAGGGGACAGATTCACTGAAGCTTTCTTT. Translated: CASSLGDRFTEAFF.

The CDR3 nucleotides are TGTGCCAGCAGCCCGGGACTAGCTTCCTACGAGCAGTACTTC. Translated: CASSPGLASYEQYF. This sequence joins TRBV3-1 (or the pseudogene TRBV3-2) and TRBJ2-7; 9 nucleotides agree with TRBD2. Germline CDR1 LGHDT, CDR2 YNNKEL (reference sequence). Trimming at V came to 4 bases and at J to 1 base, leaving 2 bases not matched to a gene. The CDR3 loop spans 14 amino acids.

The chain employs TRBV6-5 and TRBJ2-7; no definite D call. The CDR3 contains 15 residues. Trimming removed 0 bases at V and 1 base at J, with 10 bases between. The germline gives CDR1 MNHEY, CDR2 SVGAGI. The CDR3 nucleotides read TGTGCCAGCAGTTACTCGGTGGGCCTGTCCTACGAGCAGTACTTC. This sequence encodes CASSYSVGLSYEQYF.

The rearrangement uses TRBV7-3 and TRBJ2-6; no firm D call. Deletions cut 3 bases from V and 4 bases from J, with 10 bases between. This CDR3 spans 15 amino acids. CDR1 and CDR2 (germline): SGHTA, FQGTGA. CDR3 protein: CASSLPTAGANVLTF. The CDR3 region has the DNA TGTGCCAGCAGCTTGCCGACGGCGGGGGCCAACGTCCTGACTTTC.

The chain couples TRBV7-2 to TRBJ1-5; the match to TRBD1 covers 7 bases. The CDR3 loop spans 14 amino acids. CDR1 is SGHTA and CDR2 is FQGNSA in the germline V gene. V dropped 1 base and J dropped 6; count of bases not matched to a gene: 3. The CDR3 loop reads CASSLDRGPQPQHF. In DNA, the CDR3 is TGTGCCAGCAGCTTAGATAGGGGGCCTCAGCCCCAGCATTTT.

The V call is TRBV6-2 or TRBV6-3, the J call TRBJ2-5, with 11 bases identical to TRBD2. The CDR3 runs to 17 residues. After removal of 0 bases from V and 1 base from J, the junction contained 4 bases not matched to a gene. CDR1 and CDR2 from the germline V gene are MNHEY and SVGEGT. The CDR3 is CASSYSITSGGQETQYF. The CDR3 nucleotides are TGTGCCAGCAGTTACTCGATCACTAGCGGGGGCCAAGAGACCCAGTACTTC.

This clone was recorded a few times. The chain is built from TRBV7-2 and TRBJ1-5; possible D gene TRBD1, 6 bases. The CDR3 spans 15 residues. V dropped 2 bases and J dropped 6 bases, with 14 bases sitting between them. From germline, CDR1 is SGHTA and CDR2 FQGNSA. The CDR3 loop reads CASSLKAGVGQPQHF. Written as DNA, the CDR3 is TGTGCCAGCAGCTTAAAGGCAGGGGTAGGTCAGCCCCAGCATTTT.